What follows describes a single TCR beta chain. What it binds is unknown. This sample was included in a study of T cell repertoires in cytomegalovirus infection. Whole-study context: As its CMV epitopes, the study selected recently identified HLA-C-restricted and well-studied HLA-B-restricted targets. Signatures in public TCR beta sequences pointed to both CMV infection and matching HLA type.

Findings of the study overall: Clonotypes of TCR beta that were HLA-C-restricted and CMV-specific dominated the ex vivo response. CMV carriers having the relevant HLA were flagged by cumulative public TCR beta family frequency.

In TCRdb, the reads were re-called with MiXCR into one record per CDR3 protein. The data contain about a million distinct CDR3 sequences, around 29% of them seen just once; the ten biggest clones take up about an eighth. The sequence came from a human donor in good health (CMV status not recorded). Some clones in this sample may be carry-over from other donors' samples. Source: cultured CD8+ T cells from PBMCs, taken from culture after CMV antigen stimulation.

DNA of the CDR3: TGTGCCAGCGATCTGGGGGACTCTCTTGATGCCAAAAACATTCAGTACTTC. It specifies CASDLGDSLDAKNIQYF. The chain links TRBV5-6 to TRBJ2-4, with a weak D call TRBD2 (6 bases). Germline-derived CDR1 and CDR2 are SGHDT and YYEEEE. The V end was cut by 7 bases, the J end by 1 base, with 21 bases between. The CDR3 has 17 amino acids.